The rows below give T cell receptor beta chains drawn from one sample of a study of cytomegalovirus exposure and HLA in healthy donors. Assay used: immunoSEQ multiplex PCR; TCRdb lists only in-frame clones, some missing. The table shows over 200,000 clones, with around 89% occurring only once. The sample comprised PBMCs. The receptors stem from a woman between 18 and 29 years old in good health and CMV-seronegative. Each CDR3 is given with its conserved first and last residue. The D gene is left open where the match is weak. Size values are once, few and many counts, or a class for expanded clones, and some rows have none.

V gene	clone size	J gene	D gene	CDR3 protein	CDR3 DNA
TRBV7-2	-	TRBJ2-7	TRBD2	CASSFSLGLAGAHEQYF	TGTGCCAGCAGCTTCTCCCTCGGACTAGCGGGGGCCCACGAGCAGTACTTC
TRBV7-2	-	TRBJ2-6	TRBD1	CASSYSPRQGRSGANVLTF	TGTGCCAGCAGCTACTCCCCGAGACAGGGTAGGTCTGGGGCCAACGTCCTGACTTTC
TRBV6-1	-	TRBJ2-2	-	CASSERGGTGELFF	TGTGCCAGCAGTGAAAGGGGTGGCACCGGGGAGCTGTTTTTT
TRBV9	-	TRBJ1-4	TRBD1	CASSVGTGDEKLFF	TGTGCCAGCAGCGTCGGGACAGGGGATGAAAAACTGTTTTTT
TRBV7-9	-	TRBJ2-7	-	CASSLGGASYEQYF	TGTGCCAGCAGCTTAGGGGGAGCCTCCTACGAGCAGTACTTC
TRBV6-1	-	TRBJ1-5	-	CASSAQAGKSNQPQHF	TGTGCCAGCAGTGCCCAGGCCGGGAAGAGCAATCAGCCCCAGCATTTT
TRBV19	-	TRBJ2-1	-	CASSQLGYNEQFF	TGTGCCAGTAGTCAACTAGGATACAATGAGCAGTTCTTC
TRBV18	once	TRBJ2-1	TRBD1	CASSPSRQGAEQFF	TGTGCCAGCTCACCATCGCGACAGGGGGCTGAGCAGTTCTTC
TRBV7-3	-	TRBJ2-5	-	CASRETQYF	TGTGCCAGCCGGGAGACCCAGTACTTC
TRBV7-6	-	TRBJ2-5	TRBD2	CASSPLGTRSLLDEETQYF	TGTGCCAGCAGCCCCCTTGGGACTAGATCATTGCTCGACGAAGAGACCCAGTACTTC
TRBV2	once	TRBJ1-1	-	CASIGYSRGTEAFF	TGTGCCAGCATAGGGTACTCAAGAGGGACTGAAGCTTTCTTT
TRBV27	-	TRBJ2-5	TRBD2	CASSTSGTSWLETQYF	TGTGCCAGCAGTACCTCCGGGACTAGCTGGTTGGAGACCCAGTACTTC
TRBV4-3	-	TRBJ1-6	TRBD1	CASSQVRQGNSPLHF	TGCGCCAGCAGCCAAGTGAGACAGGGTAATTCACCCCTCCACTTT
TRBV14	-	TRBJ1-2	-	CASSQAEVGGYTF	TGTGCCAGCAGCCAAGCGGAGGTCGGTGGCTACACCTTC
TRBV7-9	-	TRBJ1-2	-	CASRSGYYGYTF	TGTGCCAGCAGGTCAGGGTACTATGGCTACACCTTC
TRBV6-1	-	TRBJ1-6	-	CASSEFTQGSPLHF	TGTGCCAGCAGTGAATTTACGCAGGGATCACCCCTCCACTTT
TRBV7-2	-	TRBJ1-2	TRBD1	CASSLGTGVEYGYTF	TGTGCCAGCAGCTTAGGGACAGGAGTCGAATATGGCTACACCTTC
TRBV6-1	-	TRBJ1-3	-	CASSVYGANTIYF	TGTGCCAGCAGTGTTTATGGGGCAAACACCATATATTTT
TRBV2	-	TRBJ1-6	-	CASSYRVGSPLHF	TGTGCCAGCAGCTACAGGGTTGGTTCACCCCTCCACTTT
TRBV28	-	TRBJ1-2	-	CASSLWAGLETNYGYTF	TGTGCCAGCAGTTTATGGGCGGGACTCGAAACTAACTATGGCTACACCTTC
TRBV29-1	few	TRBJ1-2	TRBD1	CSVEFSTGAGGYTF	TGCAGCGTTGAATTCTCGACAGGGGCTGGCGGCTACACCTTC
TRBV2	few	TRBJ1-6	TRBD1	CASRGGQGNSPLHF	TGTGCCAGCAGGGGAGGACAGGGCAATTCACCCCTCCACTTT
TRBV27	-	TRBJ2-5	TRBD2	CASSLGLGASGEETQYF	TGTGCCAGCAGTTTAGGACTGGGGGCTAGCGGGGAAGAGACCCAGTACTTC
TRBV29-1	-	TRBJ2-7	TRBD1	CSVAGDSFSSYEQYF	TGCAGCGTCGCCGGGGACAGTTTTAGCTCCTACGAGCAGTACTTC
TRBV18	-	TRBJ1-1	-	CASSSSILINTEAFF	TGTGCCAGCTCATCCTCTATACTGATAAACACTGAAGCTTTCTTT
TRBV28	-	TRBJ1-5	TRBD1	CASRGGQGYNQPQHF	TGTGCCAGCAGGGGCGGACAGGGCTACAATCAGCCCCAGCATTTT
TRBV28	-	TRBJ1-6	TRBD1	CASSLLSGGKNSPLHF	TGTGCCAGCAGTCTCCTCTCAGGGGGGAAAAATTCACCCCTCCACTTT
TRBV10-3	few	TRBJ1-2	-	CAISPGEGYYGYTF	TGTGCCATCAGCCCAGGGGAGGGTTACTATGGCTACACCTTC
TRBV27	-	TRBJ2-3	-	CASSLSGGSTDTQYF	TGTGCCAGCAGTTTATCTGGCGGAAGCACAGATACGCAGTATTTT
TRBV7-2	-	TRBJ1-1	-	CASSFGGLATEAFF	TGTGCCAGCAGCTTTGGGGGGTTGGCCACTGAAGCTTTCTTT
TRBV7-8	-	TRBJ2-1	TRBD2	CASSSPPLAGGDNEQFF	TGTGCCAGCAGCTCCCCCCCGCTAGCGGGGGGGGACAATGAGCAGTTCTTC